Presented here are 31 T cell receptor beta chains from one specimen sequenced in a study of metastatic and nonmetastatic thyroid tumors. TCRdb re-analyzed the PCR reads using MiXCR. The repertoire holds about 12,000 clones, with about 12% as singletons. Nobody among the patients had been given any treatment before thyroid surgery. Sequenced input: blood. The source of these receptors is a female donor with papillary thyroid cancer or a benign thyroid nodule (not recorded which). Some clones in this sample may be carry-over from other donors' samples.

This clone was counted many times. The rearrangement joins TRBV6-1 to TRBJ1-1; D uncertain. Deletions cut 7 bases from V and 0 bases from J, with 12 bases between. The CDR3 contains 14 residues. The germline gives CDR1 MNHNS, CDR2 SASEGT. CDR3 amino acids: CASIEWRVNTEAFF. CDR3 in DNA: TGTGCCAGCATCGAATGGCGGGTGAACACTGAAGCTTTCTTT.

In this sample, this clone turned up many times. The chain has TRBV6-4 and TRBJ2-3; D remains unclear. Between the trimmed V and J ends, which lost 5 bases and 2 bases, there was a span of 11 bases. This CDR3 contains 14 residues. CDR1 and CDR2 from the germline V gene are MRHNA and SNTAGT. The CDR3 loop is CASSSTGVTDTQYF. CDR3 DNA sequence: TGTGCCAGCAGTTCCACCGGAGTCACAGATACGCAGTATTTT.

The sample holds many counts of this clone. The chain employs TRBV5-1 and TRBJ2-7; D might be TRBD1 or TRBD2, each matching 5 bases. The CDR3 covers 15 residues. From germline, CDR1 is SGHRS and CDR2 YFSETQ. The germline V and J ends were trimmed by 1 base and 2 bases, with 13 bases remaining between them. The CDR3 DNA reads TGCGCCAGCAGCTTGATGGGGGTTGGAGCCTACGAGCAGTACTTC. Its translation: CASSLMGVGAYEQYF.

Ten or more counts support this clone. The chain is built from TRBV9 and TRBJ2-1; 12 bases match TRBD2. V shed 4 bases and J 7 bases; nucleotides not matched to a gene: 9. The CDR3 has 16 amino acids. Germline CDR1 SGDLS, CDR2 YYNGEE. CDR3 nucleotide sequence: TGTGCCAGCAGCTCGCGGACTAGCGGGATACGGAATGAGCAGTTCTTC. Residues: CASSSRTSGIRNEQFF.

This clone has at least ten counts. The J gene is TRBJ2-3, the V gene TRBV20-1, with D perhaps matching TRBD1 or TRBD2 (7 bases each). This CDR3 comprises 14 residues. CDR1 and CDR2 (germline): DFQATT, SNEGSKA (reference sequence). With 6 bases removed from V and 1 base from J, the gap between germline ends came to 14 bases. The CDR3 protein is CSAGGGTGTDTQYF. The CDR3 DNA reads TGCAGTGCAGGGGGGGGGACAGGCACAGATACGCAGTATTTT.

This clone was counted ten times or more. This rearrangement joins TRBV9 to TRBJ2-1, with D unclear. Germline V gene sequence: CDR1 SGDLS, CDR2 YYNGEE. Deletions cut 4 bases from V and 8 bases from J, with 16 bases between. The CDR3 runs 14 residues. Written as DNA, the CDR3 is TGTGCCAGCAGCCCCTCCAATTGGGTTGATGAGCAGTTCTTC. This translates into CASSPSNWVDEQFF. The full variable domain, with the rest looked up from reference TRBV9 and TRBJ2-1, is DSGVTQTPKHLITATGQRVTLRCSPRSGDLSVYWYQQSLDQGLQFLIQYYNGEERAKGNILERFSAQQFPDLHSELNLSSLELGDSALYFCASSPSNWVDEQFFGPGTRLTVL.

This clone was recorded at least ten times. This chain uses TRBV3-1 with TRBJ2-5; no definite D call. The CDR3 runs 13 residues. Germline-derived CDR1 and CDR2 are LGHDT and YNNKEL (reference sequence). V was cut by 3 bases and J by 3 bases, with 8 bases left in between. The CDR3 sequence: CASSQRTEETQYF. CDR3 in DNA: TGTGCCAGCAGCCAGCGGACCGAAGAGACCCAGTACTTC.

On this clone itself: At one of its ends the junction is not consistent with the germline gene, which may arise from a read error. The chain is built from TRBV7-7 and TRBJ2-5; D uncertain. The CDR3 has 12 residues. CDR1 and CDR2 from the germline V gene are SSHAT and FNYEAQ (reference sequence). CDR3 sequence (DNA): TGTGCTAGCAGCCCCGGTAGTGAGACCCAGTACTTC. Translated, it gives CASSPGSETQYF.

This clone was detected a few times. J is TRBJ1-2 and V is TRBV19, with a weak D call TRBD1 (5 bases). The V and J ends lost 0 bases and 8 bases respectively, with 19 bases between them. This CDR3 has 16 residues. CDR1 is LNHDA, CDR2 SQIVND, per germline (reference sequence). The chain's CDR3 is CASSIDPPTQNRGYTF. The DNA of the CDR3 is TGTGCCAGTAGTATAGACCCGCCTACTCAGAACAGGGGCTACACCTTC.

This clone was counted many times. The V call is TRBV5-1, the J call TRBJ2-6; 9 nucleotides match TRBD1. V shed 5 bases and J 2 bases; nucleotides not matched to a gene: 8. This CDR3 is built from 17 residues. CDR1 and CDR2 (germline): SGHRS, YFSETQ. CDR3 protein: CASSLQGALAGANVLTF. CDR3 nucleotides: TGCGCCAGCAGTTTACAGGGGGCGCTAGCTGGGGCCAACGTCCTGACTTTC.

The sample holds many counts of this clone. V gene TRBV18 combines with J gene TRBJ2-5; D unresolved. CDR1 and CDR2 (germline): KGHSH, LQKENI. The CDR3 sequence is 12 residues long. The V end was cut by 2 bases, the J end by 10 bases, with 11 bases between. The CDR3 nucleotides are TGTGCCAGCTCACCAAACCAGGCGGACCAGTACTTC. This translates into CASSPNQADQYF.

There are a few counts of this clone. The J gene is TRBJ1-6, the V gene TRBV27, with 9 bases matching TRBD1. The CDR3 runs to 15 residues. V lost 0 bases and J lost 10; bases outside the gene matches: 4. CDR1 and CDR2 (germline): MNHEY, SMNVEV (reference sequence). The CDR3 spells CASSLSGTGYSPLHF. The CDR3 nucleotides are TGTGCCAGCAGTTTATCAGGGACAGGGTACTCACCCCTCCACTTT.

Judged by abundance, this clone is medium-sized (0.01 to 0.1%). V usage is TRBV5-1 and J usage is TRBJ2-5; D is perhaps TRBD1 or TRBD2 (5 bases each). Trimming removed 2 bases from V and 7 bases from J, with 12 bases in between. Germline values: CDR1 SGHRS, CDR2 YFSETQ. The CDR3 consists of 13 residues. The CDR3 spells CASSLGQRGTQYF. The CDR3 DNA is TGCGCCAGCAGCTTAGGACAACGGGGGACCCAGTACTTC. The variable domain in full, with the rest retrieved from reference TRBV5-1 and TRBJ2-5, is KAGVTQTPRYLIKTRGQQVTLSCSPISGHRSVSWYQQTPGQGLQFLFEYFSETQRNKGNFPGRFSGRQFSNSRSEMNVSTLELGDSALYLCASSLGQRGTQYFGPGTRLLVL.

This clone was counted ten times or more. J is TRBJ2-5 and V is TRBV2; 7 bases fit TRBD2. Per germline, CDR1 SNHLY and CDR2 FYNNEI. The CDR3 loop spans 12 amino acids. Losses at the gene ends were 11 bases for V and 3 bases for J; bases not matched to a gene: 6. The CDR3 nucleotides read TGTGCCGGTGTTCTAGCGGAAGAGACCCAGTACTTC. Translating gives CAGVLAEETQYF.

This clone was seen repeatedly, ten times or more. This chain links TRBV29-1 with TRBJ1-4; possible D gene TRBD1, 6 bases. Trimming shortened V by 3 bases and J by 4 bases, and 18 bases separated the two germline ends. The CDR3 sequence is 16 residues long. Germline loops: CDR1 SQVTM, CDR2 ANQGSEA. The CDR3 DNA is TGCAGCGTTGACCCCCCCCGAGGGGGATTTAATGAAAAACTGTTTTTT. Residues: CSVDPPRGGFNEKLFF.

By share, this clone counts as medium-sized. The V gene is TRBV6-2 or TRBV6-3, the J gene TRBJ1-6; tentatively, D is TRBD1 (6 bases). The germline V gene has CDR1 MNHEY and CDR2 SVGEGT. Trimming shortened V by 8 bases and J by 9 bases, and 14 bases separated the two germline ends. The CDR3 has 13 residues. CDR3 protein: CASSPGVFSPLHF. In DNA form, the CDR3 reads TGTGCCAGCTCGCCAGGGGTTTTTTCACCCCTCCACTTT.

By share, this clone ranks as medium-sized. V is TRBV28 and J is TRBJ2-1; TRBD2 agrees at 10 bases. There are 17 residues in the CDR3. V was clipped by 5 bases and J by 6 bases; unmatched bases: 13. CDR1 and CDR2 (germline): MDHEN, SYDVKM. CDR3 loop: CASSPGVVSSGSNEQFF. CDR3 nucleotides: TGTGCCAGCAGTCCAGGGGTGGTTTCTAGCGGGAGCAATGAGCAGTTCTTC.

Ten or more counts support this clone. V and J are TRBV4-2 and TRBJ2-7; 14 bases align to TRBD2. V was clipped by 2 bases and J by 5 bases; unmatched bases: 14. The CDR3 is made up of 19 amino acids. Per the germline V gene, CDR1 is LGHNA and CDR2 is YNFKEQ. As DNA, the CDR3 is TGTGCCAGCAGCCAACTACCTCCGGGACTAGCGGGAGCAAGCCACGAGCAGTACTTC. This encodes CASSQLPPGLAGASHEQYF.

The genes are TRBV6-1 and TRBJ1-1, with 11 bases that match TRBD1. Looked up from germline, CDR1 is MNHNS and CDR2 is SASEGT. The V and J ends lost 6 bases and 5 bases, in that order; junction bases with no gene match: 5. This CDR3 comprises 14 residues. The CDR3 DNA follows: TGTGCCAGCAGGACCGGGACAGGGGGGACTGAAGCTTTCTTT. This encodes CASRTGTGGTEAFF.

This clone was detected many times. This chain links TRBV6-1 with TRBJ2-1, with a possible D match to TRBD1 (6 bases). V gave up 5 bases and J gave up 7 bases, with 18 bases separating them. The CDR3 has 15 residues. CDR1 and CDR2 (germline): MNHNS, SASEGT. The CDR3, as DNA: TGTGCCAGCAGTAACTTAGGACAGCGAACTAATGAGCAGTTCTTC. As protein: CASSNLGQRTNEQFF.

V and J are TRBV6-1 and TRBJ2-2, with D possibly matching TRBD1 (5 bases). The CDR3 contains 16 residues. Looked up from germline, CDR1 is MNHNS and CDR2 is SASEGT. V was cut by 5 bases and J by 2 bases, with 15 bases left in between. In nucleotides, the CDR3 is TGTGCCAGCAGTCCCCAGGGTGGGGTCAACACCGGGGAGCTGTTTTTT. This gives the protein CASSPQGGVNTGELFF.

The table lists this clone with many counts. The gene calls are TRBV25-1 and TRBJ1-2; tentative D call: TRBD1 (6 bases). The CDR3 runs to 14 residues. Germline V gives CDR1 MGHDK, CDR2 SYGVNS. Trimming cost V 6 bases and J 8 bases, with 19 bases left between them. CDR3 bases: TGTGCCAGCAGCGCGGGGGGCCTCTCAGGGGGCTACACCTTC. Its translation is CASSAGGLSGGYTF.

The chain is built from TRBV7-3 and TRBJ1-2; the match to TRBD1 covers 8 bases. The V segment lost 6 bases and the J segment 0 bases; nucleotides outside the gene matches: 9. From germline, CDR1 is SGHTA and CDR2 FQGTGA. This CDR3 spans 16 amino acids. The CDR3 nucleotides are TGTGCCAGCAGGGAACAGGGGGATACCTCTAACTATGGCTACACCTTC. Its translation is CASREQGDTSNYGYTF. The complete variable domain, with remaining parts taken from reference TRBV7-3 and TRBJ1-2, reads GAGVSQTPSNKVTEKGKYVELRCDPISGHTALYWYRQSLGQGPEFLIYFQGTGAADDSGLPNDRFFAVRPEGSVSTLKIQRTERGDSAVYLCASREQGDTSNYGYTFGSGTRLTVV.

This clone showed up many times. V gene TRBV5-1 combines with J gene TRBJ1-3; possibly TRBD1 for D (6 bases). V was clipped by 4 bases and J by 8 bases, with 19 bases between them. There are 15 residues in the CDR3. Germline assignment: CDR1 SGHRS and CDR2 YFSETQ. The CDR3 nucleotides are TGCGCCAGCAGCCGCTCTATGGGGGGCCCGGACACCATATATTTT. As protein: CASSRSMGGPDTIYF.

This clone appeared many times. The V and J genes are TRBV29-1 and TRBJ1-1, with D possibly TRBD1 on 5 matching bases. This CDR3 contains 11 residues. Trimming shortened V by 3 bases and J by 11 bases, and 13 bases separated the two germline ends. In germline, CDR1 is SQVTM, CDR2 ANQGSEA. The CDR3: CSVDTGAEAFF. CDR3 DNA sequence: TGCAGCGTTGATACAGGAGCCGAGGCTTTCTTT.

This clone came up many times. This rearrangement joins TRBV7-8 to TRBJ2-5; D gene unclear. CDR1 is SGHVS, CDR2 FQNEAQ, per germline. V gave up 4 bases and J gave up 9 bases, with 9 bases separating them. The CDR3 is 11 amino acids. CDR3 DNA: TGTGCCAGCAGCTCCACGAGAGCCCAGTACTTC. It is translated as CASSSTRAQYF.

The chain employs TRBV10-2 and TRBJ1-6; TRBD1 matches 9 bases. In germline, CDR1 is WSHSY, CDR2 SAAADI. Trimming at V came to 2 bases and at J to 5 bases, leaving 7 bases not matched to a gene. The length of the CDR3 is 17 residues. In DNA, the CDR3 is TGCGCCAGCAGTGAGACCGGGACAGGGCGAAATAATTCACCCCTCCACTTT. Translated: CASSETGTGRNNSPLHF.

The sample holds many counts of this clone. The chain uses TRBV7-9 and TRBJ2-7; weak D call: TRBD1 (6 bases). Germline CDR1 SEHNR, CDR2 FQNEAQ (reference sequence). V was shortened by 7 bases and J by 4 bases, with 17 bases between the two germline ends. This CDR3 region has 14 residues. The CDR3 DNA is TGTGCCAGCACCGGAGACCCCCAGGGGTACGAGCAGTACTTC. Its translation is CASTGDPQGYEQYF. The whole variable domain, filled in from reference TRBV7-9 and TRBJ2-7, reads DTGVSQNPRHKITKRGQNVTFRCDPISEHNRLYWYRQTLGQGPEFLTYFQNEAQLEKSRLLSDRFSAERPKGSFSTLEIQRTEQGDSAMYLCASTGDPQGYEQYFGPGTRLTVT.

This clone was found many times. This chain links TRBV4-2 with TRBJ2-1; perhaps D is TRBD1 or TRBD2 (5 bases each). The germline V gene encodes CDR1 LGHNA and CDR2 YNFKEQ. CDR3 length equals 13 residues. The V and J ends lost 0 bases and 10 bases respectively, with 10 bases between them. CDR3 coding DNA: TGTGCCAGCAGCCAAGATCGGGGACGGGAGCAGTTCTTC. It specifies CASSQDRGREQFF.

This clone was counted ten times or more. The V and J genes are TRBV30 and TRBJ2-5; TRBD1 aligns across 7 bases. Germline CDR1 is GTSNPN and CDR2 is SVGIG (reference sequence). The CDR3 sequence is 15 residues long. V gave up 6 bases and J gave up 0 bases; unmatched junction bases: 10. The CDR3 DNA reads TGTGCCTGTTCTGGGACAGAAAAGTACCAAGAGACCCAGTACTTC. Its translation is CACSGTEKYQETQYF. Supplemented by reference TRBV30 and TRBJ2-5, the full variable domain reads SQTIHQWPATLVQPVGSPLSLECTVEGTSNPNLYWYRQAAGRGLQLLFYSVGIGQISSEVPQNLSASRPQDRQFILSSKKLLLSDSGFYLCACSGTEKYQETQYFGPGTRLLVL.

This clone has at least ten counts. The CDR3 is CASSMRQGANIQYF. For the CDR3, the DNA is TGTGCCAGTAGTATGAGGCAGGGGGCGAACATTCAGTACTTC. V is TRBV19 and J is TRBJ2-4; the match to TRBD1 covers 8 bases. The CDR3 extends over 14 amino acids. Germline CDR1 LNHDA, CDR2 SQIVND (reference sequence). J was trimmed by 7 bases and V by 3 bases; bases with no gene match: 5.